The 26 T cell receptor beta chains reported below all come from one sample, sequenced in a study of CD8 T cells in Susac syndrome. A quantity of about 0.5 to 1 ug RNA underwent reverse transcription using random hexamers. TCRdb re-called the immunoSEQ multiplex PCR reads through MiXCR, storing one row per CDR3 protein. The sample holds some 97,000 distinct CDR3 sequences, roughly 96% seen once. Input material: CD8+ T cells from PBMCs. The receptors derive from a human donor with Susac syndrome.

This chain joins TRBV5-6 and TRBJ1-2; 10 nucleotides match TRBD1. CDR1 is SGHDT, CDR2 YYEEEE, per germline. The CDR3 totals 17 residues. Trimming cost V 4 bases and J 7 bases; bases outside gene matches: 16. Written as DNA, the CDR3 is TGTGCCAGCAGCGCCACCCTTCCCGGGACAGGGGCGTCTGGCTACACCTTC. Translated: CASSATLPGTGASGYTF.

The chain uses TRBV3-1 and TRBJ2-7; D call uncertain. This CDR3 comprises 16 residues. Germline-derived CDR1 and CDR2 are LGHDT and YNNKEL (reference sequence). The V and J ends lost 0 bases and 3 bases respectively, with 15 bases between them. The CDR3 loop reads CASSQEIWSEGYEQYF. The CDR3 DNA reads as TGTGCCAGCAGCCAAGAAATATGGAGCGAAGGCTACGAGCAGTACTTC.

This clonotype has only a few counts. The chain is built from TRBV7-6 and TRBJ2-3; no clear D gene. In germline, CDR1 is SGHVS, CDR2 FNYEAQ. This CDR3 region has 12 residues. V lost 4 bases and J 3 bases, leaving 5 bases between the germline ends. The CDR3 coding sequence is TGTGCCAGCAGCTGGTCAACAGATACGCAGTATTTT. This sequence encodes CASSWSTDTQYF.

The rearrangement links TRBV12-3 or TRBV12-4 to TRBJ2-7, with 8 bases that match TRBD1. The CDR3 totals 13 residues. V lost 10 bases to trimming and J lost 5 bases; unmatched junction nucleotides: 10. Here the CDR3 reads CATLRTGSDEQYF. The CDR3 nucleotides read TGTGCCACCCTAAGGACAGGGAGCGACGAGCAGTACTTC.

The genes are TRBV2 and TRBJ2-1; TRBD1 aligns across 8 bases. With 5 bases clipped from V and 5 bases from J, the junction kept 5 bases outside the gene matches. The CDR3 is 14 residues long. Germline V gene lookup returns CDR1 SNHLY and CDR2 FYNNEI. The CDR3 region is CASSTGQVNNEQFF. The CDR3 DNA follows: TGTGCCAGCAGTACGGGACAGGTGAACAATGAGCAGTTCTTC.

J is TRBJ2-7 and V is TRBV6-2 or TRBV6-3; D is unresolved. V lost 10 bases, J lost 2 bases, and 9 bases lay in between. This CDR3 has 11 residues. Per germline, CDR1 MNHEY and CDR2 SVGEGT. The chain's CDR3 is CATWVAYEQYF. The CDR3 bases are TGTGCCACATGGGTAGCCTACGAGCAGTACTTC.

This rearrangement joins TRBV9 to TRBJ2-5; tentative D call: TRBD1 (6 bases). The CDR3 has 16 amino acids. V dropped 4 bases and J dropped 8 bases, with 24 bases sitting between them. The germline V gene has CDR1 SGDLS and CDR2 YYNGEE. For the CDR3, the DNA is TGTGCCAGCAGCCCAGCACAGGGCGAGTGGTGGGAAACCCAGTACTTC. Translation gives CASSPAQGEWWETQYF. Full variable domain (remainder filled in from reference TRBV9 and TRBJ2-5): DSGVTQTPKHLITATGQRVTLRCSPRSGDLSVYWYQQSLDQGLQFLIQYYNGEERAKGNILERFSAQQFPDLHSELNLSSLELGDSALYFCASSPAQGEWWETQYFGPGTRLLVL.

This chain's CDR3 is CASSLSRGINYGYTF. CDR3 DNA: TGTGCCAGCAGCTTATCGCGGGGCATTAACTATGGCTACACCTTC. The rearrangement joins TRBV7-9 to TRBJ1-2; D may be TRBD1 (5 bases). This CDR3 comprises 15 residues. V dropped 2 bases and J dropped 1 base, with 11 bases sitting between them. In germline, CDR1 is SEHNR, CDR2 FQNEAQ (reference sequence).

This clonotype has just one count. The chain uses TRBV29-1 and TRBJ2-1; D remains unclear. V was clipped by 6 bases and J by 4 bases, with 13 bases between them. Germline values: CDR1 SQVTM, CDR2 ANQGSEA. This CDR3 spans 13 amino acids. CDR3: CSVPSRPYNEQFF. For the CDR3, the DNA is TGCAGCGTGCCATCTCGACCGTACAATGAGCAGTTCTTC.

The V call is TRBV12-3 or TRBV12-4, the J call TRBJ2-1; a possible D gene is TRBD1 (6 bases). The CDR3 has 15 residues. V lost 2 bases, J lost 6 bases, and 14 bases lay in between. The CDR3 spells CASSLIPGQVNEQFF. In DNA, the CDR3 is TGTGCCAGCAGTTTAATCCCGGGACAAGTCAATGAGCAGTTCTTC.

The chain employs TRBV24-1 and TRBJ2-2, with D perhaps matching TRBD2 (5 bases). Germline CDR1 KGHDR, CDR2 SFDVKD. The CDR3 covers 15 residues. V lost 6 bases and J lost 3, with 13 bases in between. The CDR3 spells CATSRRTEDTGELFF. CDR3 bases: TGTGCCACCAGTCGGAGGACCGAGGACACCGGGGAGCTGTTTTTT.

This chain uses TRBV20-1 with TRBJ2-7; 8 bases map to TRBD2. Germline values: CDR1 DFQATT, CDR2 SNEGSKA (reference sequence). The CDR3 extends over 13 amino acids. The J segment lost 2 bases and the V segment lost 6 bases, leaving 6 bases of the junction unmatched. The CDR3 region has the DNA TGCAGTGCCACGACTAGCGATACCTACGAGCAGTACTTC. It codes for CSATTSDTYEQYF.

CDR3 sequence reads: CASSFGLGYEQYF. CDR3 in DNA: TGTGCCAGCAGCTTTGGCCTCGGCTACGAGCAGTACTTC. The rearrangement joins TRBV7-2 to TRBJ2-7; D gene ambiguous. Germline CDR1 SGHTA, CDR2 FQGNSA. This CDR3 is 13 amino acids long. With 3 bases removed from V and 3 bases from J, the gap between germline ends came to 9 bases. The full variable domain, rest sourced from reference TRBV7-2 and TRBJ2-7, is GAGVSQSPSNKVTEKGKDVELRCDPISGHTALYWYRQSLGQGLEFLIYFQGNSAPDKSGLPSDRFSAERTGGSVSTLTIQRTQQEDSAVYLCASSFGLGYEQYFGPGTRLTVT.

The chain employs TRBV9 and TRBJ2-1, with unresolved D. The CDR3 is made up of 12 amino acids. In germline, CDR1 is SGDLS, CDR2 YYNGEE. The germline V and J ends were trimmed by 4 bases and 7 bases, with 9 bases remaining between them. The CDR3 spells CASSLTENEQFF. The CDR3 bases are TGTGCCAGCAGCTTAACCGAGAATGAGCAGTTCTTC.

This sequence joins TRBV20-1 and TRBJ2-7, with TRBD2 identical over 7 bases. The CDR3 is 13 amino acids. V dropped 5 bases and J dropped 4; count of bases not matched to a gene: 8. The germline CDR1 and CDR2 sequences are DFQATT and SNEGSKA (reference sequence). CDR3 residues: CSAWSGTLYEQYF. The CDR3 DNA is TGCAGTGCTTGGAGCGGGACCCTATACGAGCAGTACTTC.

The gene calls are TRBV12-3 or TRBV12-4 and TRBJ1-1; TRBD1 aligns across 7 bases. This CDR3 contains 13 residues. J was trimmed by 7 bases and V by 5 bases; bases with no gene match: 7. CDR3 in DNA: TGTGCCAGCAGTAGGAGGGGGCAAGGTGAAGCTTTCTTT. Translation: CASSRRGQGEAFF.

V usage is TRBV9 and J usage is TRBJ2-3, with 10 bases fitting TRBD2. Germline CDR1 is SGDLS and CDR2 is YYNGEE. V shed 4 bases and J 4 bases; nucleotides not matched to a gene: 12. CDR3 length: 17 amino acids. The CDR3 DNA reads TGTGCCAGCAGCATTAACCCCAGCGGGGGGGCCTCAGATACGCAGTATTTT. It specifies CASSINPSGGASDTQYF. The full variable domain, its missing parts supplied by reference TRBV9 and TRBJ2-3, is DSGVTQTPKHLITATGQRVTLRCSPRSGDLSVYWYQQSLDQGLQFLIQYYNGEERAKGNILERFSAQQFPDLHSELNLSSLELGDSALYFCASSINPSGGASDTQYFGPGTRLTVL.

The chain links TRBV12-3 or TRBV12-4 to TRBJ2-1; D not resolved. The CDR3 contains 12 residues. Deletions cut 2 bases from V and 6 bases from J, with 5 bases between. CDR3 residues: CASSLPPNEQFF. As DNA, the CDR3 is TGTGCCAGCAGTTTACCGCCCAATGAGCAGTTCTTC.

This clonotype was counted a single time. The chain recombines TRBV3-1 with TRBJ2-1, with D perhaps matching TRBD1 or TRBD2 (5 bases each). The CDR3 extends over 15 amino acids. Germline CDR1 LGHDT, CDR2 YNNKEL (reference sequence). The V gene lost 4 bases and the J gene lost 1 base, with 11 bases spanning the gap. The CDR3 coding sequence is TGTGCCAGCAGCCCCGGGACGCCTTCCTACAATGAGCAGTTCTTC. Residues: CASSPGTPSYNEQFF.

The chain employs TRBV7-2 and TRBJ1-2, with D unclear. Trimming took 0 bases from V and 1 from J, leaving 6 bases between them. The germline V gene has CDR1 SGHTA and CDR2 FQGNSA. The CDR3 runs 14 residues. CDR3 sequence: CASSLAPSNYGYTF. The CDR3 DNA reads as TGTGCCAGCAGCTTAGCGCCCAGTAACTATGGCTACACCTTC.

This clonotype has just one count. The chain is built from TRBV15 and TRBJ2-7; 7 bases are a match to TRBD1. V lost 0 bases to trimming and J lost 4 bases; unmatched junction nucleotides: 9. The CDR3 runs 16 residues. The germline V gene has CDR1 LNHNV and CDR2 YYDKDF (reference sequence). The CDR3 bases are TGTGCCACCAGCAGAGATAGGGGCCGGACAGGATACGAGCAGTACTTC. This translates into CATSRDRGRTGYEQYF.

The chain carries TRBV7-2 and TRBJ1-5, with D hard to call. Trimming took 1 base from V and 6 from J, leaving 7 bases between them. The CDR3 is 13 residues long. The germline CDR1 and CDR2 sequences are SGHTA and FQGNSA. The CDR3 spells CASSLEPPQPQHF. Here the CDR3 DNA reads TGTGCCAGCAGCTTAGAGCCCCCTCAGCCCCAGCATTTT.

The CDR3 coding sequence is TGCAGCGTTGGGCGGACTAGCGGGAGCAGTGAGCAGTTCTTC. Protein: CSVGRTSGSSEQFF. The chain couples TRBV29-1 to TRBJ2-1; TRBD2 matches at 13 bases. In germline, CDR1 is SQVTM, CDR2 ANQGSEA. The CDR3 has 14 residues. The V gene end was trimmed by 4 bases and the J gene end by 9 bases; junction bases not matched to a gene: 6.

This clonotype occurred a few times. V usage is TRBV29-1 and J usage is TRBJ1-2; D not resolved. With 0 bases removed from V and 8 bases from J, the gap between germline ends came to 10 bases. Germline V CDR1 and CDR2: SQVTM, ANQGSEA. CDR3 size: 12 residues. Written as DNA, the CDR3 is TGCAGCGTTGAAGATCGGGTGGGGGGCTACACCTTC. This gives the protein CSVEDRVGGYTF.

The chain couples TRBV14 to TRBJ2-5; TRBD2 matches 7 bases. Germline CDR1 is SGHDN and CDR2 is FVKESK. The CDR3 consists of 15 residues. J lost 9 bases, V lost 4 bases, and 14 bases had no gene match. As DNA, the CDR3 is TGTGCCAGCAGCCCATTTTCGACTAGCCGCGAGGCCCAGTACTTC. It encodes CASSPFSTSREAQYF. The full variable domain, rest sourced from reference TRBV14 and TRBJ2-5, is EAGVTQFPSHSVIEKGQTVTLRCDPISGHDNLYWYRRVMGKEIKFLLHFVKESKQDESGMPNNRFLAERTGGTYSTLKVQPAELEDSGVYFCASSPFSTSREAQYFGPGTRLLVL.

This sequence joins TRBV12-3 or TRBV12-4 and TRBJ1-4, with 12 positions matching TRBD1. The CDR3 is 18 residues long. V lost 4 bases and J lost 8; bases outside the gene matches: 14. The CDR3 bases are TGTGCCAGCAGTTCCGGGACAGGGGGCGCAATCTTTGAAGAAAAACTGTTTTTT. The encoded protein is CASSSGTGGAIFEEKLFF.